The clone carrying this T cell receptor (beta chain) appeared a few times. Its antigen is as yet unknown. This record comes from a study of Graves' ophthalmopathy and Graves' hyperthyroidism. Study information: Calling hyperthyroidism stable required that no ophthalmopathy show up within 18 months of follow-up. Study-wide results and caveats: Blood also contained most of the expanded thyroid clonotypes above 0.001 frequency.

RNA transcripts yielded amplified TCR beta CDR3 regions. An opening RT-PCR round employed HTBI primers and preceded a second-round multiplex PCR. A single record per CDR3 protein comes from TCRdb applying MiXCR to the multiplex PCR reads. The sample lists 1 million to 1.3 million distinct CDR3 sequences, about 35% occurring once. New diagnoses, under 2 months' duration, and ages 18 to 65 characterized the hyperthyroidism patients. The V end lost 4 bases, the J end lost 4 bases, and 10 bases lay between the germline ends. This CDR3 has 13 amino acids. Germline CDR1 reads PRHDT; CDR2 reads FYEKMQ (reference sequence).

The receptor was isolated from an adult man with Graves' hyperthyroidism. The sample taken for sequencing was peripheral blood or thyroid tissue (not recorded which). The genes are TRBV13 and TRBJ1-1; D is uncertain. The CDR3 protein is CASSYGSRTEAFF. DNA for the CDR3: TGTGCCAGCAGCTACGGGAGCCGCACTGAAGCTTTCTTT.